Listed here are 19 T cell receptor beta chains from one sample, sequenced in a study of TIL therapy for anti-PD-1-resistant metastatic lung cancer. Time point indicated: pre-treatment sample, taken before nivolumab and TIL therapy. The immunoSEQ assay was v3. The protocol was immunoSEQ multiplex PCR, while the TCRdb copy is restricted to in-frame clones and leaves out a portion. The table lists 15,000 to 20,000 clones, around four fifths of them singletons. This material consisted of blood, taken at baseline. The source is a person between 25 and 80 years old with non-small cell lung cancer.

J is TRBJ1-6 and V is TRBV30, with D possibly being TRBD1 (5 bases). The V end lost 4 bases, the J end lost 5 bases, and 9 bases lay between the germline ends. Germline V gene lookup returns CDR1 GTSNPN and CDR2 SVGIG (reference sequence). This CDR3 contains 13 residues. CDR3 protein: CAWNRDHNSPLHF. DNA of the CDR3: TGTGCCTGGAATAGGGACCATAATTCACCCCTCCACTTT.

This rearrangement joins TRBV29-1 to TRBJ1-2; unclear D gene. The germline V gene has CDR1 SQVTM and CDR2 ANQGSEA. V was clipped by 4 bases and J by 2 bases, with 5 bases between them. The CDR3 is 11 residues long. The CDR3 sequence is CSVGANYGYTF. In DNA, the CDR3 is TGCAGCGTTGGGGCGAACTATGGCTACACCTTC.

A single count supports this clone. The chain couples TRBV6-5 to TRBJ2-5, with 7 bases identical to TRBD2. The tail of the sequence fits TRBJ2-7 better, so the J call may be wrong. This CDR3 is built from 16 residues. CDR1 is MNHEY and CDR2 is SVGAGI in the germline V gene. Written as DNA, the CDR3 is TGTGCCAGCAGTTCCCCCCTAGCGGATGTCGCCTACGAGCAGTACTTC. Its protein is CASSSPLADVAYEQYF.

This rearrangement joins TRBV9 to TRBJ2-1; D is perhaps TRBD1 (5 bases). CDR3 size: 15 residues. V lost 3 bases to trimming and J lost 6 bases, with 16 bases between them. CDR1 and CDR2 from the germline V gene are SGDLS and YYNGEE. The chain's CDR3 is CASSATQDTANEQFF. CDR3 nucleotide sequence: TGTGCCAGCAGCGCAACCCAGGACACGGCCAATGAGCAGTTCTTC.

CDR3 loop: CASSQVPAKNIQYF. The CDR3 nucleotides read TGTGCCAGCAGCCAAGTACCGGCGAAAAACATTCAGTACTTC. The gene calls are TRBV4-2 and TRBJ2-4; D gene unclear. Deletions cut 1 base from V and 4 bases from J, with 8 bases between. Germline-derived CDR1 and CDR2 are LGHNA and YNFKEQ. This CDR3 contains 14 residues.

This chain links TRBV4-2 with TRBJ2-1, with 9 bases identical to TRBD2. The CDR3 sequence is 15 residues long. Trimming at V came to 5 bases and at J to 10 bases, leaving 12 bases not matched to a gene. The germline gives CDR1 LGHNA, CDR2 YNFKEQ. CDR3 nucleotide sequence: TGTGCCAGCAGCTTAGCGGGAGCAGGTGACGGGGAGCAGTTCTTC. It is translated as CASSLAGAGDGEQFF.

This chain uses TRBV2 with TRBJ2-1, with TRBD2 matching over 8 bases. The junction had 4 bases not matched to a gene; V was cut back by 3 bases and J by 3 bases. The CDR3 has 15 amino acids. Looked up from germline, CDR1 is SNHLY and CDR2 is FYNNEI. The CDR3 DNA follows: TGTGCCAGCAGTGATTCCGGGGGGGGCTACAATGAGCAGTTCTTC. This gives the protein CASSDSGGGYNEQFF.

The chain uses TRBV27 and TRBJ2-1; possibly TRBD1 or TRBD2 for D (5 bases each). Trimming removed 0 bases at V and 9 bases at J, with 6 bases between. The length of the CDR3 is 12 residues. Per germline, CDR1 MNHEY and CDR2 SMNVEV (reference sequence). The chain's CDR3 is CASSLSGVEQFF. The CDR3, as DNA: TGTGCCAGCAGTTTATCGGGGGTTGAGCAGTTCTTC.

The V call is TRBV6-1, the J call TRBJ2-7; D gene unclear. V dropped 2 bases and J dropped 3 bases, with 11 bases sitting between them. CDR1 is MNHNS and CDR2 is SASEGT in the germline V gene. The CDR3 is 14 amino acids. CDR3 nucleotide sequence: TGTGCCAGCAGTGAAAAGTCGGACGGCTACGAGCAGTACTTC. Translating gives CASSEKSDGYEQYF.

In DNA form, the CDR3 reads TGTGCCAGCAACGGGGGCCGGAGTCGGGACAGGCGATCCTACGAGCAGTACTTC. Translating it yields CASNGGRSRDRRSYEQYF. The gene calls are TRBV28 and TRBJ2-7; 8 bases are a match to TRBD1. CDR3 size: 18 residues. Losses at the gene ends were 7 bases for V and 1 base for J; bases not matched to a gene: 18. Per germline, CDR1 MDHEN and CDR2 SYDVKM.

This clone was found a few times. The CDR3 sequence: CASSRGHSNQPQHF. DNA of the CDR3: TGTGCCAGTAGTAGGGGGCATAGCAATCAGCCCCAGCATTTT. The rearrangement links TRBV19 to TRBJ1-5; D might be TRBD1 (6 bases). V shed 4 bases and J shed 0 bases, with 7 bases lying between them. The CDR3 spans 14 residues. Looked up from germline, CDR1 is LNHDA and CDR2 is SQIVND (reference sequence). Full variable domain (remainder filled in from reference TRBV19 and TRBJ1-5): DGGITQSPKYLFRKEGQNVTLSCEQNLNHDAMYWYRQDPGQGLRLIYYSQIVNDFQKGDIAEGYSVSREKKESFPLTVTSAQKNPTAFYLCASSRGHSNQPQHFGDGTRLSIL.

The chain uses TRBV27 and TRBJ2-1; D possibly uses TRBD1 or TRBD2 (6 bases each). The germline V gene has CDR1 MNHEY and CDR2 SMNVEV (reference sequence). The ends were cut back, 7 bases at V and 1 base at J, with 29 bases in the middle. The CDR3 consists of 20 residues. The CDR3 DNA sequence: TGTGCCAGCACTACGGGGGTAGGACAGTCTTTAAGGAGTTCCTACAATGAGCAGTTCTTC. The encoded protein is CASTTGVGQSLRSSYNEQFF.

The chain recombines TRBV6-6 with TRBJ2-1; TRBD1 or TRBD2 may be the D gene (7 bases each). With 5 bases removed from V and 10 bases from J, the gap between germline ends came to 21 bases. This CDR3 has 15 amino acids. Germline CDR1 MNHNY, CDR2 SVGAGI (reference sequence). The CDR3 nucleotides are TGTGCCAGCAGTGACCAGGGGGGGCCTTTCCAAGAGCAGTTCTTC. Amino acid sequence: CASSDQGGPFQEQFF.

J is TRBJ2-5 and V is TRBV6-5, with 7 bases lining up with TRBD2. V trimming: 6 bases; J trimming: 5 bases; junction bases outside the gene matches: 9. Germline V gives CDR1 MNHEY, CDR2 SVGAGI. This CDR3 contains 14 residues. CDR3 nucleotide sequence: TGTGCCAGCAGCCGGGGGAGGGTAGCTGAGACCCAGTACTTC. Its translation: CASSRGRVAETQYF.

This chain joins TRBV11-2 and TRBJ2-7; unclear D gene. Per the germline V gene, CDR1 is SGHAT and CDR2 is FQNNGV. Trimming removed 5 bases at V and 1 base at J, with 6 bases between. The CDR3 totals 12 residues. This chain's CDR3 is CASSAFSYEQYF. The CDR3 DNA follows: TGTGCCAGCAGCGCGTTTTCCTACGAGCAGTACTTC.

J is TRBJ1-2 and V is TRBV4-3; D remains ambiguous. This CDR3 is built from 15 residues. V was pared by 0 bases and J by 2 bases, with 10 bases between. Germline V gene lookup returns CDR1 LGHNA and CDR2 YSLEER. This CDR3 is CASSQDFVKNYGYTF. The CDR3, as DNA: TGCGCCAGCAGCCAAGATTTCGTGAAGAACTATGGCTACACCTTC.

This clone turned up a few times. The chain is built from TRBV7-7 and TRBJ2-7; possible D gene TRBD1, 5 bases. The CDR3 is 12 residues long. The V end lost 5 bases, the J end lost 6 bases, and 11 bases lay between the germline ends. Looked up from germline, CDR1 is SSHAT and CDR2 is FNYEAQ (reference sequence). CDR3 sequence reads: CASSPQGGEQYF. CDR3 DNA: TGTGCCAGCAGCCCTCAGGGCGGCGAGCAGTACTTC.

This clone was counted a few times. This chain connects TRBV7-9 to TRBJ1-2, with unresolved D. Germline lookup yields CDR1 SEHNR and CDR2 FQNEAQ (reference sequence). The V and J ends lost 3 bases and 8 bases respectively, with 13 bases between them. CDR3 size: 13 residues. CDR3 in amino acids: CASSFPERRGYTF. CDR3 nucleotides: TGTGCCAGCAGCTTCCCCGAGAGAAGGGGCTACACCTTC.

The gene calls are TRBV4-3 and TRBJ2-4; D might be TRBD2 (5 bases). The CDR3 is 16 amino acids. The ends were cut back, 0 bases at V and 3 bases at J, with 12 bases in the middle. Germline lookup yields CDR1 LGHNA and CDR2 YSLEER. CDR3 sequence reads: CASSQDFDRGKNIQYF. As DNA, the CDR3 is TGCGCCAGCAGCCAAGATTTTGACCGGGGCAAAAACATTCAGTACTTC.